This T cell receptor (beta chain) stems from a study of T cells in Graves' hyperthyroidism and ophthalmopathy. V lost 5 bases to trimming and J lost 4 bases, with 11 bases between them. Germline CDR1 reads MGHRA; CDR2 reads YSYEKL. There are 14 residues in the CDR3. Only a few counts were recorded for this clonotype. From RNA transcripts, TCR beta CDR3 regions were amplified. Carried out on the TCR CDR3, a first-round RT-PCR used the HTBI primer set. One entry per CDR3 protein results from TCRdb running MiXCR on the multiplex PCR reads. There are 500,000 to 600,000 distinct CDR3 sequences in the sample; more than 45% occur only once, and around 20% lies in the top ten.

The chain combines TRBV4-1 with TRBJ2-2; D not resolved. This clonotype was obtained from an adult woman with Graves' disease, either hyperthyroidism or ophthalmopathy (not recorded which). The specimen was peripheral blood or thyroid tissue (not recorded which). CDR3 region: CASSGRWATGELFF. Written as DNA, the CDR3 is TGCGCCAGCAGCGGCCGGTGGGCCACCGGGGAGCTGTTTTTT.